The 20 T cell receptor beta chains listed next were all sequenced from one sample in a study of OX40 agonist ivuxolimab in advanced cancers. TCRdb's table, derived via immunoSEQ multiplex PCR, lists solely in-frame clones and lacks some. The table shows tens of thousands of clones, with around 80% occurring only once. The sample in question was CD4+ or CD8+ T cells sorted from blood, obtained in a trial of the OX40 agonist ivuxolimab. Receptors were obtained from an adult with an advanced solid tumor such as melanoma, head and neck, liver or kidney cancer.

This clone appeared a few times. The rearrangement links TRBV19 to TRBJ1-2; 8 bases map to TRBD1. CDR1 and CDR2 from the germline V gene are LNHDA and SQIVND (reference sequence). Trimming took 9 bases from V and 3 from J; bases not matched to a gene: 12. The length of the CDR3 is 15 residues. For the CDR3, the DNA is TGTGCCAGCAGCAGGGGGCGTGAGGTCCACTATGGCTACACCTTC. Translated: CASSRGREVHYGYTF.

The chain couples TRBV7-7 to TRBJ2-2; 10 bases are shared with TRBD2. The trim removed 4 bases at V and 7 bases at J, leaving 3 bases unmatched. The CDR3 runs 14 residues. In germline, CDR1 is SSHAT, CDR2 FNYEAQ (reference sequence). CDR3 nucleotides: TGTGCCAGCAGCTACGCTAGCGGGGGCGGGGAGCTGTTTTTT. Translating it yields CASSYASGGGELFF. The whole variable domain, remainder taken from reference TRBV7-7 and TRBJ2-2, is GAGVSQSPRYKVTKRGQDVTLRCDPISSHATLYWYQQALGQGPEFLTYFNYEAQPDKSGLPSDRFSAERPEGSISTLTIQRTEQRDSAMYRCASSYASGGGELFFGEGSRLTVL.

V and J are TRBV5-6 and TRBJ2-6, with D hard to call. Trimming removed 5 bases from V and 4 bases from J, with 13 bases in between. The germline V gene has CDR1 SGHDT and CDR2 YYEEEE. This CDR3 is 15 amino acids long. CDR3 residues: CASSIVGSGANVLTF. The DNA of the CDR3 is TGTGCCAGCAGTATCGTCGGGTCCGGGGCCAACGTCCTGACTTTC.

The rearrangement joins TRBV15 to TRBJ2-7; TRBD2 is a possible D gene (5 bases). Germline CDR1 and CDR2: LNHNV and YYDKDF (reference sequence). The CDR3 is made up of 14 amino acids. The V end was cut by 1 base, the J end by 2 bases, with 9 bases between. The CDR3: CATSRVSGPYEQYF. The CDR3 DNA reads TGTGCCACCAGCAGAGTGAGCGGACCCTACGAGCAGTACTTC.

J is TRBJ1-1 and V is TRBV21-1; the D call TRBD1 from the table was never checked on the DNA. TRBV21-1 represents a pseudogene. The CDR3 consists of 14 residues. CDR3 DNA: TGTGCCAGCAGCAAAGGAGGATCAGGGAATGAAGCTTTCTTT. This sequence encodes CASSKGGSGNEAFF.

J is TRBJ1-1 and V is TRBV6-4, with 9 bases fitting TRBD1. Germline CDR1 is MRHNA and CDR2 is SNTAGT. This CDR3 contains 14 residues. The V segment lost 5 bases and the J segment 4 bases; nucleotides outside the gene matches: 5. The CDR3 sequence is CASSSQGASTEAFF. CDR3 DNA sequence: TGTGCCAGCAGTTCACAGGGGGCGAGCACTGAAGCTTTCTTT.

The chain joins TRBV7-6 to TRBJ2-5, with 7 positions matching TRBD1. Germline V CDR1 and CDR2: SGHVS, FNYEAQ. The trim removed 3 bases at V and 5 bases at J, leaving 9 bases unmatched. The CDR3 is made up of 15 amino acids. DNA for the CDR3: TGTGCCAGCAGCTTTACAGGGGTTGTGTGGGAGACCCAGTACTTC. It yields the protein CASSFTGVVWETQYF. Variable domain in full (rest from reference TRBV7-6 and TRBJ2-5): GAGVSQSPRYKVTKRGQDVALRCDPISGHVSLYWYRQALGQGPEFLTYFNYEAQQDKSGLPNDRFSAERPEGSISTLTIQRTEQRDSAMYRCASSFTGVVWETQYFGPGTRLLVL.

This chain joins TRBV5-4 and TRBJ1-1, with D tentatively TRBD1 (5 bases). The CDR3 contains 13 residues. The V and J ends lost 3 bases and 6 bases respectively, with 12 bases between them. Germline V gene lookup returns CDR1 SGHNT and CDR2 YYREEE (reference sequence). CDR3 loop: CASSSRQSPEAFF. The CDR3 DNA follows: TGTGCCAGCAGCTCTAGACAGTCCCCTGAAGCTTTCTTT.

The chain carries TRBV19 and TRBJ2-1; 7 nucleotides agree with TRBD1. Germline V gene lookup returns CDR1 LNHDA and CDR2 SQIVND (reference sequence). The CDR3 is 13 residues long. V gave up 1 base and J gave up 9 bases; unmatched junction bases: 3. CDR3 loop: CASSIGQGAEQFF. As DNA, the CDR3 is TGTGCCAGTAGTATAGGACAGGGAGCTGAGCAGTTCTTC.

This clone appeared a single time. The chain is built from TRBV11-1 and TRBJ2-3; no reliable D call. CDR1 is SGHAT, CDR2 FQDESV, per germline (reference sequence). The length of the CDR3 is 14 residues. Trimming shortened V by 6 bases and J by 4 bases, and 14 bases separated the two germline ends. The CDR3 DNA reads TGTGCCAGCAGTCTGAATAACGCCGCAGATACGCAGTATTTT. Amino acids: CASSLNNAADTQYF.

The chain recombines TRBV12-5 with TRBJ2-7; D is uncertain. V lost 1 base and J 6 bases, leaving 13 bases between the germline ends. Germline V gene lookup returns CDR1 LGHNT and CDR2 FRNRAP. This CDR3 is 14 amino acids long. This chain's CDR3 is CASGLGPQSREQYF. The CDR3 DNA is TGTGCTAGTGGTTTGGGGCCTCAATCGCGCGAGCAGTACTTC.

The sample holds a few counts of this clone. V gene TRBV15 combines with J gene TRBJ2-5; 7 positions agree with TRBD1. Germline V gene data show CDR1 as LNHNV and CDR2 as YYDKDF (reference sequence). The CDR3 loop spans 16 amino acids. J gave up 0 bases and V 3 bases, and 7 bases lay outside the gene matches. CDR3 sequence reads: CATSRPGQLNQETQYF. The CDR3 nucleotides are TGTGCCACCAGCAGGCCGGGACAGTTGAACCAAGAGACCCAGTACTTC.

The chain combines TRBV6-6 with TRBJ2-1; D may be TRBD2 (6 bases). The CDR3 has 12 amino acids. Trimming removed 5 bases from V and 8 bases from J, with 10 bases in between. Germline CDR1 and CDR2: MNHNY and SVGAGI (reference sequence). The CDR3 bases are TGTGCCAGCAGTCAGGCGGGGTATGAGCAGTTCTTC. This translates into CASSQAGYEQFF.

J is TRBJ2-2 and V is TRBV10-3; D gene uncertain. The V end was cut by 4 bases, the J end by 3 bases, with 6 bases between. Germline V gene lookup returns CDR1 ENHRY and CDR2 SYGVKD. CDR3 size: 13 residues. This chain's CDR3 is CAISAMDTGELFF. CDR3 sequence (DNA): TGTGCCATCAGTGCTATGGACACCGGGGAGCTGTTTTTT.

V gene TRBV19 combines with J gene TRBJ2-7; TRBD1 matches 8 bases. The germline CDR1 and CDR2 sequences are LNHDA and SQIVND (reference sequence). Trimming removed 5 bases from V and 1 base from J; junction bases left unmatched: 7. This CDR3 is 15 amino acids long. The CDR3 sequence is CASSSGQGRSYEQYF. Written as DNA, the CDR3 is TGTGCCAGTAGTTCCGGACAGGGAAGATCCTACGAGCAGTACTTC.

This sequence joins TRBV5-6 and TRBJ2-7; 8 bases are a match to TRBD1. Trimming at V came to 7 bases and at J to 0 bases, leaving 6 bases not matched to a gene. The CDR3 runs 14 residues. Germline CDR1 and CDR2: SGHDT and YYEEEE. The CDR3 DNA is TGTGCCAGCGGTCGGACAGGGAGCTCCTACGAGCAGTACTTC. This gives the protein CASGRTGSSYEQYF. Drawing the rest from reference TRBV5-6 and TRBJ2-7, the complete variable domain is DAGVTQSPTHLIKTRGQQVTLRCSPKSGHDTVSWYQQALGQGPQFIFQYYEEEERQRGNFPDRFSGHQFPNYSSELNVNALLLGDSALYLCASGRTGSSYEQYFGPGTRLTVT.

The CDR3 nucleotides read TGTGCTAGTGGTCTGGGGGCCGGGACAGGGGGTTCCCACGAGCAGTACTTC. Its translation: CASGLGAGTGGSHEQYF. This rearrangement joins TRBV12-5 to TRBJ2-7, with 11 bases lining up with TRBD1. CDR3 size: 17 residues. With V trimmed by 5 bases and J by 5 bases, 14 bases remained unmatched. The germline V gene has CDR1 LGHNT and CDR2 FRNRAP.

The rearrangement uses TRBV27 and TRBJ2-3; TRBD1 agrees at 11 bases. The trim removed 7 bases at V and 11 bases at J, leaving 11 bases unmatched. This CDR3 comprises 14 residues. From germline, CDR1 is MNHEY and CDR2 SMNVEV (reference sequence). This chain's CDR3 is CASKAGTGGRWQYF. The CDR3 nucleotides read TGTGCCAGCAAGGCCGGGACAGGGGGTAGATGGCAGTATTTT.

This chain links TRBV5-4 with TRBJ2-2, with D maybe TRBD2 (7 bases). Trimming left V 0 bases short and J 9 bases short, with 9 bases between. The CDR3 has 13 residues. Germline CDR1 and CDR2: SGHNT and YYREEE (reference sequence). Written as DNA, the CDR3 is TGTGCCAGCAGCTTGGGGGGGGGCCGGGAGCTGTTTTTT. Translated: CASSLGGGRELFF.

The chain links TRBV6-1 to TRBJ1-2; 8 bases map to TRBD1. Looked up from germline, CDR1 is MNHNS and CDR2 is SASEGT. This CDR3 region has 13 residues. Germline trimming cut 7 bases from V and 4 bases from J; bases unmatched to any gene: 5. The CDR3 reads CASTGQGVYGYTF. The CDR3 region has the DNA TGTGCCAGCACCGGACAGGGAGTCTATGGCTACACCTTC.